One sample yielded the 9 T cell receptor beta chains listed below, sequenced in a study of identical twins. Via MiXCR, TCRdb re-called the 5' RACE reads, giving one row per CDR3 protein. This repertoire shows 1.5 million to 2 million distinct CDR3 sequences, about 30% found once; its top ten account for approximately 0.29%. Specimen: cord blood. The receptors shown here come from a newborn girl in good health.

This chain uses TRBV29-1 with TRBJ2-7, with TRBD2 matching over 12 bases. Germline loops: CDR1 SQVTM, CDR2 ANQGSEA. With 1 base clipped from V and 7 bases from J, the junction kept 5 bases outside the gene matches. The CDR3 runs to 14 residues. CDR3 nucleotide sequence: TGCAGCGTTGAAGTGCTAGCGGGGGGGAATGAGCAGTACTTC. Its translation: CSVEVLAGGNEQYF.

This clonotype turned up a few times. A much more abundant neighbour one base away suggests this may be a read error. The V gene is TRBV2, the J gene TRBJ2-5; D is perhaps TRBD2 (5 bases). In germline, CDR1 is SNHLY, CDR2 FYNNEI. The V end was cut by 8 bases, the J end by 11 bases, with 15 bases between. The CDR3 consists of 11 residues. The CDR3 region has the DNA TGTGCCAGCTCAGGACTCAATGAGCAGTACTTC. It yields the protein CASSGLNEQYF.

This clonotype was seen only a few times. The rearrangement joins TRBV12-5 to TRBJ2-5; a possible D gene is TRBD2 (6 bases). Germline CDR1 and CDR2: LGHNT and FRNRAP. The CDR3 has 13 residues. V dropped 1 base and J dropped 11 bases, with 14 bases sitting between them. This chain's CDR3 is CASGLARDSQQYF. In nucleotides, the CDR3 is TGTGCTAGTGGTTTGGCCCGGGACTCCCAGCAGTACTTC.

The V and J genes are TRBV6-2 or TRBV6-3 and TRBJ2-3; 9 bases line up with TRBD2. Trimming at V came to 4 bases and at J to 4 bases, leaving 6 bases not matched to a gene. CDR1 MNHEY and CDR2 SVGEGT come from the germline V gene. This CDR3 has 15 residues. CDR3 residues: CASSFSGRTSDTQYF. CDR3 coding DNA: TGTGCCAGCAGTTTCAGCGGGAGGACATCAGATACGCAGTATTTT.

This clonotype was counted only a few times. V is TRBV28 and J is TRBJ1-5, with TRBD1 matching 8 bases. This CDR3 has 13 amino acids. Germline values: CDR1 MDHEN, CDR2 SYDVKM. The CDR3 sequence is CGVTGGSNQPQHF. CDR3 bases: TGTGGGGTAACAGGGGGTAGCAATCAGCCCCAGCATTTT.

V and J are TRBV7-2 and TRBJ2-3; 10 bases line up with TRBD2. Germline V gene data show CDR1 as SGHTA and CDR2 as FQGNSA. This CDR3 region has 18 residues. The V gene end was trimmed by 4 bases and the J gene end by 5 bases; junction bases not matched to a gene: 15. CDR3 in amino acids: CASSSTPYRVAGGDTQYF. CDR3 DNA: TGTGCCAGCAGCTCCACCCCTTATCGGGTAGCGGGAGGAGATACGCAGTATTTT.

This clonotype was recorded only once. The genes are TRBV4-2 and TRBJ1-1, with D hard to call. Between the trimmed V and J ends, which lost 0 bases and 7 bases, there was a span of 15 bases. The CDR3 spans 15 residues. Germline V lookup: CDR1 LGHNA, CDR2 YNFKEQ. The CDR3 here is CASSQDPTGTFEAFF. CDR3 bases: TGTGCCAGCAGCCAAGATCCTACGGGAACCTTTGAAGCTTTCTTT.

This chain joins TRBV7-2 and TRBJ2-1; weak D call: TRBD1 (5 bases). The germline V and J ends were trimmed by 3 bases and 10 bases, with 19 bases remaining between them. The V gene's germline CDR1 is SGHTA and CDR2 FQGNSA. This CDR3 contains 15 residues. CDR3 loop: CASSLVVTQGTEQFF. In DNA, the CDR3 is TGTGCCAGCAGCTTGGTGGTTACCCAGGGAACCGAGCAGTTCTTC.

Comments on this clonotype: A read error may account for a junction end that differs from germline. V is TRBV11-2 and J is TRBJ2-7; perhaps TRBD2 as D (5 bases). The CDR3 totals 15 residues. Germline V gene data show CDR1 as SGHAT and CDR2 as FQNNGV. The CDR3 protein is CASSLNSGSSYDQYF. The CDR3 DNA follows: TGTGCCAGCAGCTTAAATTCGGGGAGCTCCTACGACCAGTACTTC.